Listed here is a single TCR beta chain. This entry comes from a study of blood T cell repertoires in COVID-19. Germline-derived CDR1 and CDR2 are MNHEY and SVGAGI. The germline V and J ends were trimmed by 4 bases and 10 bases, with 16 bases remaining between them. The CDR3 consists of 14 residues. Original handling: Amplification of reference gene primers was used by the study to estimate nucleated cell counts. The data were produced by immunoSEQ multiplex PCR, yet TCRdb's version contains in-frame clones alone and is incomplete. The DNA was the basis for D and trimming; V, J and clone size are from that table. The repertoire holds about 69,000 clones, with approximately 79% as singletons.

The gene calls are TRBV6-5 and TRBJ1-4; possible D gene TRBD1, 5 bases. Sequenced sample: peripheral blood. The sequence was collected from a human donor in a cohort sampled during active COVID-19. This CDR3 is CASSSTASPGKLFF. Written as DNA, the CDR3 is TGTGCCAGCAGTTCGACAGCCTCCCCCGGAAAACTGTTTTTT.